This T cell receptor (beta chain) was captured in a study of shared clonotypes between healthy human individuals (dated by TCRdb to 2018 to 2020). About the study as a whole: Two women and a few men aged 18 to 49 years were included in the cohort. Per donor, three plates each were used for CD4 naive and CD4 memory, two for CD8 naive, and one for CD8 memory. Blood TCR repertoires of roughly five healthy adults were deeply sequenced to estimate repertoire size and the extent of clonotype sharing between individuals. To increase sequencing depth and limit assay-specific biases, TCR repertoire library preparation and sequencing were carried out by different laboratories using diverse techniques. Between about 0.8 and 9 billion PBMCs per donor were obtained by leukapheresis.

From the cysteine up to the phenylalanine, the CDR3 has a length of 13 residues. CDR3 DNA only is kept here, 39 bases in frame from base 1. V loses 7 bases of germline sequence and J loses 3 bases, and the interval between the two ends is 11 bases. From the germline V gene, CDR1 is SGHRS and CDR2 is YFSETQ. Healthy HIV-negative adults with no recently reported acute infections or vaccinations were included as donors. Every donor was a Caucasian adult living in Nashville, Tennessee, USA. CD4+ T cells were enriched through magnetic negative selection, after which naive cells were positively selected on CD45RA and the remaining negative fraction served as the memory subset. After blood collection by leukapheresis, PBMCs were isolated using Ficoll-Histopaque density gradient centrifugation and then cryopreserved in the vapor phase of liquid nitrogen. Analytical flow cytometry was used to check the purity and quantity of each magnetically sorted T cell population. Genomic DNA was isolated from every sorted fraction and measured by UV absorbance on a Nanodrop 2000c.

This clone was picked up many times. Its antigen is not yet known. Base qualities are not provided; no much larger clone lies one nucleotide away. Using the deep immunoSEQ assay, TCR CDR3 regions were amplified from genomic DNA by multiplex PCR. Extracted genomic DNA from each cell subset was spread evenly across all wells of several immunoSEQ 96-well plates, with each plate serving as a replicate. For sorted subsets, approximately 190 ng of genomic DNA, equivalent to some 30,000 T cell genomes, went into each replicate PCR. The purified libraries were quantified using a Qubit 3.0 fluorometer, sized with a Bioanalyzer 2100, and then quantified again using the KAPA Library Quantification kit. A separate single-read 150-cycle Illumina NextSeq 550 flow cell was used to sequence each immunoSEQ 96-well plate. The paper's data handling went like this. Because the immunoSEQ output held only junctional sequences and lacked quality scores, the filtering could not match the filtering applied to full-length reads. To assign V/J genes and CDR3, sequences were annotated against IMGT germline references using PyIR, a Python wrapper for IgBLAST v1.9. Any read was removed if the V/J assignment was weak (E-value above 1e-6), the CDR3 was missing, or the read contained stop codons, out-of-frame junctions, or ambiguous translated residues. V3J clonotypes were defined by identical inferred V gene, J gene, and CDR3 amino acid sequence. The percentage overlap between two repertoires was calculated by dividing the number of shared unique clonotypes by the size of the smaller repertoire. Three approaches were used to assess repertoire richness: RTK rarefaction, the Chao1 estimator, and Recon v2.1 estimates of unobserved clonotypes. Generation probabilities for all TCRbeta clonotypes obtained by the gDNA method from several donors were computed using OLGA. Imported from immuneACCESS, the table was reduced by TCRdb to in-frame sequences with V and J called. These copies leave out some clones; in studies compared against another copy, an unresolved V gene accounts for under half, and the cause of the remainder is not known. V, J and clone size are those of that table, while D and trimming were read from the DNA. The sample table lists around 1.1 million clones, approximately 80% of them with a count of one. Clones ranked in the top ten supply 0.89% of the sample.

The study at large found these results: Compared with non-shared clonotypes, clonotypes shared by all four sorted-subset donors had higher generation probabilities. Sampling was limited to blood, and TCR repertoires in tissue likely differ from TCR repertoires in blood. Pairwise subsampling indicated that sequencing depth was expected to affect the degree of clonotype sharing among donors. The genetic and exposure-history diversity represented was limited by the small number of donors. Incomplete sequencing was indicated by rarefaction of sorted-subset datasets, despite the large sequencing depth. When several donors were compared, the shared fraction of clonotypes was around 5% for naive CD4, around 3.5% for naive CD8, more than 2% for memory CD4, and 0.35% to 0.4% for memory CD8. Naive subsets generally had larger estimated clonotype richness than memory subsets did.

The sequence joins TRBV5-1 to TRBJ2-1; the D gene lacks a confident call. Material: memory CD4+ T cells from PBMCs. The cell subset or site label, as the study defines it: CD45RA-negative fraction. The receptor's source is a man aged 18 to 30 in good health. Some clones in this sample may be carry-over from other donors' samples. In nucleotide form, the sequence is TGCGCCAGCGCCGGCGGTGGCTACAATGAGCAGTTCTTC. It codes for CASAGGGYNEQFF. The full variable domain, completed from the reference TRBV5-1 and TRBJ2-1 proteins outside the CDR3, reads KAGVTQTPRYLIKTRGQQVTLSCSPISGHRSVSWYQQTPGQGLQFLFEYFSETQRNKGNFPGRFSGRQFSNSRSEMNVSTLELGDSALYLCASAGGGYNEQFFGPGTRLTVL.